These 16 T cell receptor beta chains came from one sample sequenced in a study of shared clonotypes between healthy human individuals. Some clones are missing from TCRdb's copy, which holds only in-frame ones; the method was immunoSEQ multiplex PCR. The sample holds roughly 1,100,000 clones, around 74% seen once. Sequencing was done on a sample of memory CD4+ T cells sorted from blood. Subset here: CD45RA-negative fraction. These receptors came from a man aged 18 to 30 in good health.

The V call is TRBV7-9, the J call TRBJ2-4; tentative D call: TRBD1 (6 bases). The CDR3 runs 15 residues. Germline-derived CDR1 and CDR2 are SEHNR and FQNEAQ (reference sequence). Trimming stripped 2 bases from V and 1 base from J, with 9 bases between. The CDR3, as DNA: TGTGCCAGCAGCTTACAGGGGACGGCCAAAAACATTCAGTACTTC. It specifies CASSLQGTAKNIQYF.

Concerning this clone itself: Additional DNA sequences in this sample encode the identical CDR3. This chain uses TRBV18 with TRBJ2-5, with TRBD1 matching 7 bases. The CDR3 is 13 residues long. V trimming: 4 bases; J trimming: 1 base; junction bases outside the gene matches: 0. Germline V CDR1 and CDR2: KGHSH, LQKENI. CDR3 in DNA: TGTGCCAGCTCACAGGGGGCCCAAGAGACCCAGTACTTC. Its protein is CASSQGAQETQYF.

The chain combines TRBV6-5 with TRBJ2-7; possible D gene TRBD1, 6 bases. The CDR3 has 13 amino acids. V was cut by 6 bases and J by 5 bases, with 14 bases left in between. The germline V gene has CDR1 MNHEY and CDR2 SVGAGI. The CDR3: CASRGAASNEQYF. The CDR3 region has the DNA TGTGCCAGCAGGGGGGCGGCTTCAAACGAGCAGTACTTC.

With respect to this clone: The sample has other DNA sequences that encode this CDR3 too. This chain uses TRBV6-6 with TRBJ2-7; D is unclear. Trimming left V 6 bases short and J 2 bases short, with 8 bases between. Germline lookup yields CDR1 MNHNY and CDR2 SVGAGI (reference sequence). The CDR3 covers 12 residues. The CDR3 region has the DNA TGTGCCAGCAGCCCCCTAACCTACGAGCAGTACTTC. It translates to CASSPLTYEQYF.

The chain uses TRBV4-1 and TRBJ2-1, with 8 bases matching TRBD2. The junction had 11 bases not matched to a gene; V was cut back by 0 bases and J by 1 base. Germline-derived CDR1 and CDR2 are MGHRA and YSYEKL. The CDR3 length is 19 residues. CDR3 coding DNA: TGCGCCAGCAGCCAAGAGGGGGTCCGGAAGCGGGAGTCCTACAATGAGCAGTTCTTC. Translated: CASSQEGVRKRESYNEQFF.

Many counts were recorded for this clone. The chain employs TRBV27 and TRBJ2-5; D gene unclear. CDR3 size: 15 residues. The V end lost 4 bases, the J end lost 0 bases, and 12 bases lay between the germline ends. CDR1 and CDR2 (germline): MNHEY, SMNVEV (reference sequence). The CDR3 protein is CASSSWTFNQETQYF. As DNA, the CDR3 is TGTGCCAGCAGTTCGTGGACGTTCAACCAAGAGACCCAGTACTTC.

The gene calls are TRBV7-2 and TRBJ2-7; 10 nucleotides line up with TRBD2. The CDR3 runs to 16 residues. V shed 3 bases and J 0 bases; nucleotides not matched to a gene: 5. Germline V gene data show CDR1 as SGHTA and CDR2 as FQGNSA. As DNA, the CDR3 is TGTGCCAGCAGCTTCACTAGCGGGACATCCTCCTACGAGCAGTACTTC. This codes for CASSFTSGTSSYEQYF.

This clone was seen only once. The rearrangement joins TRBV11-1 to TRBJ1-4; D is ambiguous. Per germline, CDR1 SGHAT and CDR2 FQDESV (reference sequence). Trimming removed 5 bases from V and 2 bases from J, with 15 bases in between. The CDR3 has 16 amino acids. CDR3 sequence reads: CASSPKEPWTNEKLFF. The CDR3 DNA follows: TGTGCCAGCAGCCCCAAAGAACCCTGGACTAATGAAAAACTGTTTTTT.

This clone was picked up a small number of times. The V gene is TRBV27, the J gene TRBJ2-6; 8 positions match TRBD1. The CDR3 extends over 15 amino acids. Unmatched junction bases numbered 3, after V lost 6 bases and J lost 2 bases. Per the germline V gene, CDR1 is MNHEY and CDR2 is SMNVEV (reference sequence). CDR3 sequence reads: CASRSGGAGANVLTF. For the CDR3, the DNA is TGTGCCAGCAGATCAGGGGGCGCTGGGGCCAACGTCCTGACTTTC.

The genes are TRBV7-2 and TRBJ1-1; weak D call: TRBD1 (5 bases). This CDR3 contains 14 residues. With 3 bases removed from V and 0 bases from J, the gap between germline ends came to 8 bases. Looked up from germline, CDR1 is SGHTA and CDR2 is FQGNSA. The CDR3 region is CASSFGGVNTEAFF. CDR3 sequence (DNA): TGTGCCAGCAGCTTTGGAGGGGTGAACACTGAAGCTTTCTTT.

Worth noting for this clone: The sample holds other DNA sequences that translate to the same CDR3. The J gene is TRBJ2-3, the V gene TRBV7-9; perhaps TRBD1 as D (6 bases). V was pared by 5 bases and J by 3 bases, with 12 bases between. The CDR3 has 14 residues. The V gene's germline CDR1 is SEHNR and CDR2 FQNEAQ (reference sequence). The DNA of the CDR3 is TGTGCCAGCAGCCGCAGGGGTTTGACAGATACGCAGTATTTT. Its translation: CASSRRGLTDTQYF.

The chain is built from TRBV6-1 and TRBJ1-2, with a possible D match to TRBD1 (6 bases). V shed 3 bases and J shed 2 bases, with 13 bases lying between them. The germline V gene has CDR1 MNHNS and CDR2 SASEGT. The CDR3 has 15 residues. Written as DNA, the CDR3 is TGTGCCAGCAGTGATGATAGGGGGAGAAACTATGGCTACACCTTC. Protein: CASSDDRGRNYGYTF.

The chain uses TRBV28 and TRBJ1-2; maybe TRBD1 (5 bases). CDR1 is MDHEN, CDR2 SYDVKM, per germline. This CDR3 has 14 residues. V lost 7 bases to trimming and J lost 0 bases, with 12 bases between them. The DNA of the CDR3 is TGTGCCAGCACAGTAGACAGTTCTAACTATGGCTACACCTTC. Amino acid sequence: CASTVDSSNYGYTF.

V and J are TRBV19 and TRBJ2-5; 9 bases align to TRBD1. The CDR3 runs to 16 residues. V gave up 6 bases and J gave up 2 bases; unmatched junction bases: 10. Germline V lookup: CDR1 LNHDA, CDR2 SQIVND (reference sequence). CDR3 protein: CASSKGGTGRQETQYF. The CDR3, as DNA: TGTGCCAGTAGCAAAGGGGGGACAGGGCGGCAAGAGACCCAGTACTTC.

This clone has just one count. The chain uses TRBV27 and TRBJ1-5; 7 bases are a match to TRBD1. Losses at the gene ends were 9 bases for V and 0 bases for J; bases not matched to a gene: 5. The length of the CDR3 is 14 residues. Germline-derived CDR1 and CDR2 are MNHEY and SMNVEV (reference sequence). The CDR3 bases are TGTGCCAGGGTCAACAGGGGTAGCAATCAGCCCCAGCATTTT. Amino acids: CARVNRGSNQPQHF.

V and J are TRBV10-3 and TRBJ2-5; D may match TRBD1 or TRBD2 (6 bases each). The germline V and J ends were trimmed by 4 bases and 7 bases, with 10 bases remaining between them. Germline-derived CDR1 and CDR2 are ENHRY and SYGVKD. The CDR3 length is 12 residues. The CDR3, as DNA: TGTGCCATCAGTGGGGGGGCTGGGACCCAGTACTTC. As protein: CAISGGAGTQYF.